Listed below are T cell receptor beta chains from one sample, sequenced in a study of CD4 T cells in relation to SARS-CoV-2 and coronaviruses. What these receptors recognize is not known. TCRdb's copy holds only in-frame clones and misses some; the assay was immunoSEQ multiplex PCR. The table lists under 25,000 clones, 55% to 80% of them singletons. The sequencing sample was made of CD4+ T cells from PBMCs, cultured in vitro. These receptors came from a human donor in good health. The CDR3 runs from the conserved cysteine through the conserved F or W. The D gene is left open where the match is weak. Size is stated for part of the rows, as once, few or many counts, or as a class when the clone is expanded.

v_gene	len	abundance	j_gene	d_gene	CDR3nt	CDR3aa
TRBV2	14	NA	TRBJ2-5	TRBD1	TGTGCCAGCAGTGAAGAAGTGACAGGGGGCGTTCAGTACTTC	CASSEEVTGGVQYF
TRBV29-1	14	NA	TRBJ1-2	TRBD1	TGCAGCGGTGCAGGGACAGGGGGCTACGGGGGCTACACCTTC	CSGAGTGGYGGYTF
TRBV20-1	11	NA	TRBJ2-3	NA	TGCAGTGCCACCTACGTAGGTACGCAGTATTTT	CSATYVGTQYF
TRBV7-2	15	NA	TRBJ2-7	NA	TGTGCCAGCAGCTTAGGAGGCGGAGGCTCCTACGAGCAGTACTTC	CASSLGGGGSYEQYF
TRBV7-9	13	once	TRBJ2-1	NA	TGTGCCAGCAGCTTTCTAGCGATCAATGAGCAGTTCTTC	CASSFLAINEQFF
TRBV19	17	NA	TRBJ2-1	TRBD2	TGTGCCAGTAGTATAGGACGCGCGGGGGGGCCGCGGAATGAGCAGTTCTTC	CASSIGRAGGPRNEQFF
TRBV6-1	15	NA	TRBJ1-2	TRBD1	TGTGCCAGCAGTGATTCGGGACAGATAAACTATGGCTACACCTTC	CASSDSGQINYGYTF
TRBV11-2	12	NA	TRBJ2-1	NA	TGTGCCAGCAGCTTAGAGTACAATGAGCAGTTCTTC	CASSLEYNEQFF
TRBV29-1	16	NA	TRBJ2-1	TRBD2	TGCAGCGCCGCCGCCGGGACTAGCGGAACCTACAATGAGCAGTTCTTC	CSAAAGTSGTYNEQFF
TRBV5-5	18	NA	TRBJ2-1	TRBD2	TGTGCCAGCAGCTGGGGGGATTTCGGGGGGGCCGCCTACAATGAGCAGTTCTTC	CASSWGDFGGAAYNEQFF
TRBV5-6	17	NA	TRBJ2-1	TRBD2	TGTGCCAGCAGCTTGGCCGGAGGTCTAGCGGTACGTTGGGAGCAGTTCTTC	CASSLAGGLAVRWEQFF
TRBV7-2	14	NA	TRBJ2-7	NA	TGTGCCAGCAGCACAGGGACCGGAGACTACGAGCAGTACTTC	CASSTGTGDYEQYF
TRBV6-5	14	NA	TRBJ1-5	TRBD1	TGTGCCAGCAGTCCGCGGACAGGGAAACAGCCCCAGCATTTT	CASSPRTGKQPQHF
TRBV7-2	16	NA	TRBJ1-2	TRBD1	TGTGCCAGCAGCTTGGGTCCACAGGGGGCTGTCGGAGGCTACACCTTC	CASSLGPQGAVGGYTF
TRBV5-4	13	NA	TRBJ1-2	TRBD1	TGTGCCAGCAGCGAAGGGACAGCCTATGGCTACACCTTC	CASSEGTAYGYTF
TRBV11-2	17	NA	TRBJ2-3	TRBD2	TGTGCCAGCAGCTTAGTAAACAGCGGGAGGCCCACAGATACGCAGTATTTT	CASSLVNSGRPTDTQYF
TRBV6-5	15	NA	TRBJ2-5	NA	TGTGCCAGCACCCTAGGGAGGGGGGCCCGGGAGACCCAGTACTTC	CASTLGRGARETQYF
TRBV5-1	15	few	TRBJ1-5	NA	TGCGCCAGCAGCTTGAATTATGGGGGAGATCAGCCCCAGCATTTT	CASSLNYGGDQPQHF
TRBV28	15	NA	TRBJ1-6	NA	TGTGCCAGCAACCCCCCGGGAACGTATAATTCACCCCTCCACTTT	CASNPPGTYNSPLHF
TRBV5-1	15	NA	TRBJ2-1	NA	TGCGCCAGCAGCTTGGAACCGACCGAGGGGGGGGTGCAGTTCTTC	CASSLEPTEGGVQFF
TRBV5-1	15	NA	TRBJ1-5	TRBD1	TGCGCCAGCAGCTGGACAGGGGACAGCAATCAGCCCCAGCATTTT	CASSWTGDSNQPQHF
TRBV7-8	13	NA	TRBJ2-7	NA	TGTGCCAGCAGCTTAGGGGTTTCTCTCGAGCAGTACTTC	CASSLGVSLEQYF
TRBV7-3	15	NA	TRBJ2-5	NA	TGTGCCAGCAGCCCTAATACTGGGGTTGGGGAGACCCAGTACTTC	CASSPNTGVGETQYF
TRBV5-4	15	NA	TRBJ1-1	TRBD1	TGTGCCAGCAGCTTAGGACAGGGAGTGTGGACTGAAGCTTTCTTT	CASSLGQGVWTEAFF
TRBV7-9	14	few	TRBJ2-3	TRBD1	TGTGCCAGCAGCTTTTGGGACAGGGCAGATACGCAGTATTTT	CASSFWDRADTQYF
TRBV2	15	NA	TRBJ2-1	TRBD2	TGTGCCAGCAGTGAAGGTGTAGCGGGGTTAGATGAGCAGTTCTTC	CASSEGVAGLDEQFF
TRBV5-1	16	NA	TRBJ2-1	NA	TGCGCCAGCAGTCCCGGCTCCACAGGGTCCTACAATGAGCAGTTCTTC	CASSPGSTGSYNEQFF
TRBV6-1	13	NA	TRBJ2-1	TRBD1	TGTGCCAGCAGCCCACAGGGGTACAATGAGCAGTTCTTC	CASSPQGYNEQFF
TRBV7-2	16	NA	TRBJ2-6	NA	TGTGCCAGCAGCCCCCGACGGAGCTCTGGGGCCAACGTCCTGACTTTC	CASSPRRSSGANVLTF
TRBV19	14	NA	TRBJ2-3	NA	TGTGCCAGTAGTATGGCTCAGCGCACAGATACGCAGTATTTT	CASSMAQRTDTQYF
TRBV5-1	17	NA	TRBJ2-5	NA	TGCGCCAGCAGCCGAACCTACTCCACCAGAGGGCAAGAGACCCAGTACTTC	CASSRTYSTRGQETQYF
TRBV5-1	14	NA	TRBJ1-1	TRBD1	TGCGCCAGCAGCCCGGGGACAGGGGGCACTGAAGCTTTCTTT	CASSPGTGGTEAFF
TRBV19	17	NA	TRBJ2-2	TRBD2	TGTGCCAGTAGTATAAGGGGTGGGTGGTCTAGCGGCGGGGAGCTGTTTTTT	CASSIRGGWSSGGELFF
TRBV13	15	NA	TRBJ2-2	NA	TGTGCCAGCAGCCCCGCCCGTGAGAACACCGGGGAGCTGTTTTTT	CASSPARENTGELFF
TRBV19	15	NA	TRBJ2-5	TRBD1	TGTGCCAGTAGTATTTGGGACAGGGGTTCAGAGACCCAGTACTTC	CASSIWDRGSETQYF
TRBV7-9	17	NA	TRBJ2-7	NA	TGTGCCAGCAGCTTATCCCAAACAGGGCCTAGCTCCTACGAGCAGTACTTC	CASSLSQTGPSSYEQYF
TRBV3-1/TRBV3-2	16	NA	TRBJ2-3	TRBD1	TGTGCCAGCAGCCAAGATAGTGGACAGGGGACAGATACGCAGTATTTT	CASSQDSGQGTDTQYF
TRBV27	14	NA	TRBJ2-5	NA	TGTGCCAGCAACGATAGGGGGGGACAAGAGACCCAGTACTTC	CASNDRGGQETQYF
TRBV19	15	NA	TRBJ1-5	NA	TGTGCCAGTAGTATAGGACAAGGGCTGGGTCAGCCCCAGCATTTT	CASSIGQGLGQPQHF
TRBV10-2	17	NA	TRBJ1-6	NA	TGCGCCAGCAGCGTCCGACCAGGGGAACCCTATAATTCACCCCTCCACTTT	CASSVRPGEPYNSPLHF
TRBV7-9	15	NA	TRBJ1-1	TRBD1	TGTGCCAGCAGTCCTACAGGGGGCGAGTTCACTGAAGCTTTCTTT	CASSPTGGEFTEAFF
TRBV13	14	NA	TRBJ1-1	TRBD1	TGTGCCAGCAGGCTTGGGACAGGGGGCACTGAAGCTTTCTTT	CASRLGTGGTEAFF
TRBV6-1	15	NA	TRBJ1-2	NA	TGTGCCAGCAGTGAAGGATGGGGCAGGGAACATGGCTACACCTTC	CASSEGWGREHGYTF
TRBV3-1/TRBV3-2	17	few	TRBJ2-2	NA	TGTGCCAGCAGCCAAGATCCCTCGCGGGTGAACACCGGGGAGCTGTTTTTT	CASSQDPSRVNTGELFF
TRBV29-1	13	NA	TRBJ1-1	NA	TGCAGCGGGCGAGGGACACAGAACACTGAAGCTTTCTTT	CSGRGTQNTEAFF
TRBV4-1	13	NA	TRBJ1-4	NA	TGCGCCAGCAACAAGGGGGAAGGGGAAAAACTGTTTTTT	CASNKGEGEKLFF
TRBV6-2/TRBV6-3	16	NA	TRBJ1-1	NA	TGTGCCAGCAGTTTTCTGGGGTCAGTCAAGGGAGGTGAAGCTTTCTTT	CASSFLGSVKGGEAFF
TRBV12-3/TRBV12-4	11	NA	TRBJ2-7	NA	TGTGCCAGCAGTTTATCCCTCGAGCAGTACTTC	CASSLSLEQYF
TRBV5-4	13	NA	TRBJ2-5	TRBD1	TGTGTCGAGGGGACAGGGATGAGGGAGACCCAGTACTTC	CVEGTGMRETQYF
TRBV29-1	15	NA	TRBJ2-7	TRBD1	TGCAGCGTTGAGGGAGACGGGACAGGGGTGGGAGAGCAGTACTTC	CSVEGDGTGVGEQYF
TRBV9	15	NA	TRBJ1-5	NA	TGTGCCAGCAGCGTAGCAGGGCAGGTAAATCAGCCCCAGCATTTT	CASSVAGQVNQPQHF